The 17 T cell receptor beta chains below were found in one sample sequenced in a study of T cells in women clearing cervical HPV infection. Repertoires were generated with immunoSEQ multiplex PCR, while TCRdb's copy carries only in-frame clones and drops some. This sample's table has over 10,000 clones. Material: blood buffy coat. These receptors all come from a woman aged 18-70 years with a cervical HPV16 infection that either progressed to CIN3+ or cleared (not recorded which).

Judged by frequency, this clone is medium-sized (0.01 to 0.1%). The sequence runs out 3 residues before the end of the CDR3; the remainder is reconstructed from the germline J gene. The chain recombines TRBV7-2 with TRBJ1-2; D possibly corresponds to TRBD1 (5 bases). The CDR3 sequence is 14 residues long. The germline V gene has CDR1 SGHTA and CDR2 FQGNSA. The CDR3 bases that were read are TGTGCCAGCAGCTTAGAAAGGGTAGGGGTCGGC. It codes for CASSLERVGVG. The full CDR3 reads CASSLERVGVGYTF.

According to its frequency, this clone is medium-sized. The read gets to within 3 residues of the CDR3 end, and the germline J gene fills in the rest. The gene calls are TRBV7-2 and TRBJ2-3; TRBD1 matches at 7 bases. Trimming at V came to 5 bases and at J to 2 bases, leaving 7 bases not matched to a gene. Germline V gives CDR1 SGHTA, CDR2 FQGNSA. This CDR3 has 15 residues. The part of the CDR3 DNA that was read is TGTGCCAGCAGCCCGGGACAGACCTACACAGATACG. It yields the protein CASSPGQTYTDT. The CDR3 reads in full as CASSPGQTYTDTQYF. Using reference TRBV7-2 and TRBJ2-3 for the parts outside the CDR3, the full variable domain is GAGVSQSPSNKVTEKGKDVELRCDPISGHTALYWYRQSLGQGLEFLIYFQGNSAPDKSGLPSDRFSAERTGGSVSTLTIQRTQQEDSAVYLCASSPGQTYTDTQYFGPGTRLTVL.

On this clone: The CDR3 end lies 3 residues beyond the end of the read and is filled in from the germline J gene. This sequence joins TRBV7-6 and TRBJ1-1; 7 nucleotides match TRBD1. CDR1 SGHVS and CDR2 FNYEAQ come from the germline V gene. The CDR3 has 13 amino acids. The ends lost 3 bases at V and 5 bases at J; junction bases unmatched: 3. CDR3 bases read: TGTGCCAGCAGCTTGACAGGGTGGACTGAA. It specifies CASSLTGWTE. The whole CDR3 region reads CASSLTGWTEAFF.

On this clone: Read data end 3 residues before the CDR3 end; the end is taken from the germline J gene. This chain connects TRBV2 to TRBJ2-7, with D uncertain. Germline CDR1 and CDR2: SNHLY and FYNNEI. V was trimmed by 4 bases and J by 2 bases, leaving 6 bases between them. This CDR3 region has 12 residues. Here the CDR3 reads CASSADTYEQYF. The CDR3 DNA, read in part, is TGTGCCAGCAGTGCCGACACCTACGAG.

Incomplete CDR3 DNA: TGTGCCAGCAGTGGGTCTAGCGGGAGGGTACAGACC. The encoded protein is CASSGSSGRVQT. The whole CDR3 reads CASSGSSGRVQTQYF. V gene TRBV2 combines with J gene TRBJ2-5, with 12 bases fitting TRBD2. The missing CDR3 end, 3 residues past where the read stops, is filled in from the germline J gene. This CDR3 has 15 residues. V lost 4 bases, J lost 6 bases, and 6 bases stayed unmatched. CDR1 is SNHLY and CDR2 is FYNNEI in the germline V gene.

To note about this clone: The read comes to an end 3 residues before the CDR3 does, leaving the germline J gene to fill in the end. The chain uses TRBV29-1 and TRBJ2-7; perhaps TRBD1 as D (5 bases). Trimming cost V 1 base and J 5 bases, with 9 bases left between them. CDR3 length: 12 residues. Germline loops: CDR1 SQVTM, CDR2 ANQGSEA. Partial CDR3 DNA: TGCAGCGTTGAAGTCACAGGACACGAG. Translated, it gives CSVEVTGHE. The whole CDR3 protein is CSVEVTGHEQYF.

As regards this clone: With the read ending 3 residues before the CDR3 end, the germline J gene is used to fill in that end. V is TRBV5-4 and J is TRBJ1-2; 8 bases are shared with TRBD1. The CDR3 loop spans 14 amino acids. Per germline, CDR1 SGHNT and CDR2 YYREEE (reference sequence). The covered CDR3 bases are TGTGCCAGCAGCTTGGGGACAGGGCCCTACGAG. It specifies CASSLGTGPYE. Given in full, the CDR3 is CASSLGTGPYEYTF.

On this clone: The read ends 3 residues before the CDR3 terminus; that terminus is restored from the germline J gene. The rearrangement uses TRBV20-1 and TRBJ2-1; 12 nucleotides line up with TRBD2. J lost 3 bases, V lost 4 bases, and 10 bases had no gene match. The CDR3 has 17 amino acids. Germline CDR1 is DFQATT and CDR2 is SNEGSKA (reference sequence). The part of the CDR3 DNA that was read is TGCAGTGCTACCCCCGGCGGACTAGCGGGGAGCTACAATGAG. Translating it yields CSATPGGLAGSYNE. The whole CDR3 protein reads CSATPGGLAGSYNEQFF.

In regard to this clone: The read stops 3 residues short of the end of the CDR3; the missing end is completed from the germline J gene. V is TRBV7-6 and J is TRBJ2-7; 8 bases map to TRBD1. The CDR3 is 16 residues long. V gave up 7 bases and J gave up 2 bases; unmatched junction bases: 13. CDR1 is SGHVS, CDR2 FNYEAQ, per germline. The CDR3 DNA, read in part, is TGTGCCAGCACGCTGGGACCGGGACAGGCCGCCTACGAG. The encoded protein is CASTLGPGQAAYE. The whole CDR3 reads CASTLGPGQAAYEQYF. Full variable domain (missing parts from reference TRBV7-6 and TRBJ2-7): GAGVSQSPRYKVTKRGQDVALRCDPISGHVSLYWYRQALGQGPEFLTYFNYEAQQDKSGLPNDRFSAERPEGSISTLTIQRTEQRDSAMYRCASTLGPGQAAYEQYFGPGTRLTVT.

About this clone: The read ends 3 residues before the CDR3 terminus; that terminus is restored from the germline J gene. This sequence joins TRBV30 and TRBJ2-7; 7 bases fit TRBD1. V gave up 3 bases and J gave up 6 bases; unmatched junction bases: 8. The CDR3 consists of 13 residues. CDR1 and CDR2 (germline): GTSNPN, SVGIG (reference sequence). Partial CDR3 DNA: TGTGCCTGGAGGCCAACAGGGGTGGGCGAG. As protein: CAWRPTGVGE. The complete CDR3 reads CAWRPTGVGEQYF.

A remark on this clone: The read ends 3 residues early relative to the CDR3; the germline J gene fills the gap. V and J are TRBV19 and TRBJ1-2, with a weak D call TRBD1 (6 bases). V lost 4 bases and J 3 bases, leaving 6 bases between the germline ends. This CDR3 has 12 amino acids. Germline V gives CDR1 LNHDA, CDR2 SQIVND (reference sequence). The CDR3 loop reads CASSTGDYGYTF. CDR3 DNA (partial): TGTGCCAGTAGTACAGGGGACTATGGC.

Notes on this clone: The read falls 3 residues short of the CDR3 end, and the missing part is taken from the germline J gene. V is TRBV5-1 and J is TRBJ1-3; 9 bases map to TRBD1. The CDR3 extends over 17 amino acids. Germline V lookup: CDR1 SGHRS, CDR2 YFSETQ. The trim removed 0 bases at V and 2 bases at J, leaving 6 bases unmatched. CDR3 bases read: TGCGCCAGCAGCTTGGATCCGGGACAGGGTGCTGGAAACACC. This codes for CASSLDPGQGAGNT. The entire CDR3 protein is CASSLDPGQGAGNTIYF.

A word on this clone: The sequence runs out 3 residues before the end of the CDR3; the remainder is reconstructed from the germline J gene. This rearrangement joins TRBV6-2 or TRBV6-3 to TRBJ1-4; possible D gene TRBD1, 5 bases. CDR1 and CDR2 from the germline V gene are MNHEY and SVGEGT. This CDR3 is 14 amino acids long. V gave up 6 bases and J gave up 1 base, with 9 bases separating them. Here the CDR3 reads CASRDSGTNEKLFF. Partial CDR3 DNA: TGTGCCAGCAGAGACAGTGGAACTAATGAAAAA.

In the case of this clone: Read sequence stops 3 residues before the CDR3 end, and the germline J gene provides the missing end. J is TRBJ2-1 and V is TRBV6-2 or TRBV6-3; D may be TRBD2 (5 bases). CDR3 length: 17 amino acids. In germline, CDR1 is MNHEY, CDR2 SVGEGT. Trimming stripped 4 bases from V and 0 bases from J, with 16 bases between. Incomplete CDR3 DNA: TGTGCCAGCAGTTCCTCTAGCCATGCCCTCTCCTACAATGAG. Its protein is CASSSSSHALSYNE. The full CDR3 is CASSSSSHALSYNEQFF.

Here the CDR3 reads CASSLAGGDYGYTF. The part of the CDR3 DNA that was read is TGTGCCAGCAGCTTAGCAGGGGGCGACTATGGC. J is TRBJ1-2 and V is TRBV7-9; TRBD1 aligns across 7 bases. The missing CDR3 end, 3 residues past where the read stops, is filled in from the germline J gene. There are 14 residues in the CDR3. Germline values: CDR1 SEHNR, CDR2 FQNEAQ (reference sequence). V was clipped by 0 bases and J by 3 bases; unmatched bases: 1.

For this clone: The read halts 3 residues ahead of the CDR3 end, with the missing end drawn from the germline J gene. In the same sample, other DNA sequences code for this CDR3. J is TRBJ1-1 and V is TRBV20-1; 9 nucleotides line up with TRBD1. Germline trimming cut 6 bases from V and 3 bases from J; bases unmatched to any gene: 2. Per germline, CDR1 DFQATT and CDR2 SNEGSKA (reference sequence). The CDR3 consists of 12 residues. The CDR3 bases that were read are TGCAGTGCCCGGACAGGGGACACTGAA. Residues: CSARTGDTE. The full CDR3 sequence reads CSARTGDTEAFF.

In regard to this clone: The CDR3 goes on 3 residues after the read ends, and that part is filled in from the germline J gene. The J gene is TRBJ2-2, the V gene TRBV5-4; 9 nucleotides line up with TRBD1. Germline-derived CDR1 and CDR2 are SGHNT and YYREEE (reference sequence). The junction had 7 bases not matched to a gene; V was cut back by 0 bases and J by 10 bases. CDR3 length equals 15 residues. The part of the CDR3 DNA that was read is TGTGCCAGCAGCTTGGCAACAGGGGGCTTGTCGGAG. This translates into CASSLATGGLSE. The complete CDR3 protein is CASSLATGGLSELFF. Supplemented by reference TRBV5-4 and TRBJ2-2, the full variable domain reads ETGVTQSPTHLIKTRGQQVTLRCSSQSGHNTVSWYQQALGQGPQFIFQYYREEENGRGNFPPRFSGLQFPNYSSELNVNALELDDSALYLCASSLATGGLSELFFGEGSRLTVL.